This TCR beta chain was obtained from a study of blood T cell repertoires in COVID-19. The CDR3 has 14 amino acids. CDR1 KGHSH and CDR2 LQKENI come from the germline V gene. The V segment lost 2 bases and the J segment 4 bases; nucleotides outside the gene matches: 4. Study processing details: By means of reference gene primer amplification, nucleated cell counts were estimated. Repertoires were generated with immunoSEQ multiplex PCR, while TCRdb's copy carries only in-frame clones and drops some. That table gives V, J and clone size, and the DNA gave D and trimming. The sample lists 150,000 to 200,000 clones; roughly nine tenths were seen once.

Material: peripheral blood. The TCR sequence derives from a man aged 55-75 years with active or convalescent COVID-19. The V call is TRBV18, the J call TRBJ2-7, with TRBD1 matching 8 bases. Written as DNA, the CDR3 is TGTGCCAGCTCACCATACGGGACAGGTTACGAGCAGTACTTC. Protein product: CASSPYGTGYEQYF. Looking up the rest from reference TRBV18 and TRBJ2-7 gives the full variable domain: NAGVMQNPRHLVRRRGQEARLRCSPMKGHSHVYWYRQLPEEGLKFMVYLQKENIIDESGMPKERFSAEFPKEGPSILRIQQVVRGDSAAYFCASSPYGTGYEQYFGPGTRLTVT.